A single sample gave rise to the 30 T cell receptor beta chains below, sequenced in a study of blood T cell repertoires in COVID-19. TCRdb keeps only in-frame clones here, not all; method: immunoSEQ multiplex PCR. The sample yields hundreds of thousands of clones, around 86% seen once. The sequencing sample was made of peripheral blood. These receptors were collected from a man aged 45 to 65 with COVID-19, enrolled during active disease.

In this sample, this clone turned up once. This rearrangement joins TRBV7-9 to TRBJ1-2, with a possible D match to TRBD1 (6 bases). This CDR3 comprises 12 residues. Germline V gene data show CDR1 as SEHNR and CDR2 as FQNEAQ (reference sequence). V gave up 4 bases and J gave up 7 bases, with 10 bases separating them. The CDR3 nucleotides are TGTGCCAGCAGCTCCACAGGGTTTGGCTACACCTTC. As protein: CASSSTGFGYTF.

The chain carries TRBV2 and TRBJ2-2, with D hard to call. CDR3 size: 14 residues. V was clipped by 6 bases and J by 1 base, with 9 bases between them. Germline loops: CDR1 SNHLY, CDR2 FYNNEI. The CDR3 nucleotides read TGTGCCAGCAGCCTTGCGGTGAACACCGGGGAGCTGTTTTTT. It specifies CASSLAVNTGELFF.

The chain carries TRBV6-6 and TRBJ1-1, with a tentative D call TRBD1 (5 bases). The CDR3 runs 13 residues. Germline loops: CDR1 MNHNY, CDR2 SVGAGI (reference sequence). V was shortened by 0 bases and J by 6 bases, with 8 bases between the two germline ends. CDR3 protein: CASSYSAQAEAFF. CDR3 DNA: TGTGCCAGCAGTTACTCGGCACAGGCTGAAGCTTTCTTT.

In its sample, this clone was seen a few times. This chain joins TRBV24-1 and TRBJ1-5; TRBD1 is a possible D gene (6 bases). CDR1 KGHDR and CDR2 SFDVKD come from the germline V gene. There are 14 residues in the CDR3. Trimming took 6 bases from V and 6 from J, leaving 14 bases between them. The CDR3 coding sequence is TGTGCCACCAGTACCGCAGGGGATATTCAGCCCCAGCATTTT. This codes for CATSTAGDIQPQHF.

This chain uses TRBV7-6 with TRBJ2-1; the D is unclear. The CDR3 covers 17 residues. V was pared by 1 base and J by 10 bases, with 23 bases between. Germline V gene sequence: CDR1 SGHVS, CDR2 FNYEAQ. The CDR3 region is CASSLGVPWSRPGEQFF. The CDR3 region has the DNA TGTGCCAGCAGCTTAGGGGTCCCGTGGAGCCGGCCTGGGGAGCAGTTCTTC.

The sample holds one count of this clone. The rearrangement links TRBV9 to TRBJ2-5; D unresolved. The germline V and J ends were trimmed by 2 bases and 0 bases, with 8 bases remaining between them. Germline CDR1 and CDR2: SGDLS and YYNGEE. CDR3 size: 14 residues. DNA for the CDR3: TGTGCCAGCAGCGTGTCTCAGAACCAAGAGACCCAGTACTTC. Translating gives CASSVSQNQETQYF.

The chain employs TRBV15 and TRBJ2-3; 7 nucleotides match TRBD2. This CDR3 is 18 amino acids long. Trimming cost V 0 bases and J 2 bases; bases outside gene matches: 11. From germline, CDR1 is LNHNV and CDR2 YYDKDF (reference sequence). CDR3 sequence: CATSRDSPEGLLTDTQYF. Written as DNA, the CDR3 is TGTGCCACCAGCAGAGATTCTCCCGAGGGACTACTCACAGATACGCAGTATTTT.

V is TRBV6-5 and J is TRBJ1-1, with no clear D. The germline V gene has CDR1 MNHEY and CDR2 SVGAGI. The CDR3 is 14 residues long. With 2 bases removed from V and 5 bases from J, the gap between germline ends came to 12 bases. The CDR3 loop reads CASSYGRTRTEAFF. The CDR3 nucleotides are TGTGCCAGCAGTTACGGGAGAACCAGAACTGAAGCTTTCTTT.

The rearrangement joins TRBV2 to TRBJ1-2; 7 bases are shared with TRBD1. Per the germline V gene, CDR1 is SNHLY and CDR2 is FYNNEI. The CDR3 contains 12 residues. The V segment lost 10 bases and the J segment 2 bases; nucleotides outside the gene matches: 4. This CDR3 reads CAKKQGNYGYTF. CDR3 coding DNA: TGTGCCAAAAAACAGGGGAACTATGGCTACACCTTC.

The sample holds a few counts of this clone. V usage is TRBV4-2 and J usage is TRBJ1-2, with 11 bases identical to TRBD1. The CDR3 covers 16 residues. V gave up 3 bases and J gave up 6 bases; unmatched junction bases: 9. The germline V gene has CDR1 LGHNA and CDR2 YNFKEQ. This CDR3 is CASSQGRGQGADGYTF. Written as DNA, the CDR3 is TGTGCCAGCAGCCAGGGTCGAGGACAGGGGGCCGATGGCTACACCTTC.

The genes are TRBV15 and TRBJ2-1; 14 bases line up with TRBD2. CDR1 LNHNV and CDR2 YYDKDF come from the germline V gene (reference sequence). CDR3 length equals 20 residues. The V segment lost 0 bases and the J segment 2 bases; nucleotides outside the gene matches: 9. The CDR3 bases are TGTGCCACCAGCAGAGACCCGGGACTAGCGGGAGCAGGAACCTACAATGAGCAGTTCTTC. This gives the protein CATSRDPGLAGAGTYNEQFF.

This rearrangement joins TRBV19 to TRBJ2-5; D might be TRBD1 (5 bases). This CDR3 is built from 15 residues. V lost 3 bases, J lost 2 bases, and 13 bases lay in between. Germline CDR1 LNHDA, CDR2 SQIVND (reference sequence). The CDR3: CASSIFSGIQETQYF. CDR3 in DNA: TGTGCCAGTAGTATTTTTTCAGGGATACAAGAGACCCAGTACTTC. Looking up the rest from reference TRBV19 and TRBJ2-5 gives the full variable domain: DGGITQSPKYLFRKEGQNVTLSCEQNLNHDAMYWYRQDPGQGLRLIYYSQIVNDFQKGDIAEGYSVSREKKESFPLTVTSAQKNPTAFYLCASSIFSGIQETQYFGPGTRLLVL.

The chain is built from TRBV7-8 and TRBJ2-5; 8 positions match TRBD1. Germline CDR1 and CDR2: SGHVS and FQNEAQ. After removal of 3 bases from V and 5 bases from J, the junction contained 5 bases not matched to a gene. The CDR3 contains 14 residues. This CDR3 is CASSFDRGRETQYF. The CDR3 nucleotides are TGTGCCAGCAGCTTTGACAGGGGTCGGGAGACCCAGTACTTC.

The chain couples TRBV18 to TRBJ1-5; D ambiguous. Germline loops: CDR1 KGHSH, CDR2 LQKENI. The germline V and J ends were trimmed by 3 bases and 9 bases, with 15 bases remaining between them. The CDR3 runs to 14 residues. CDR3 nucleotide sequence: TGTGCCAGCTCACCCACACCTTCGCAATCGCCCCAGCATTTT. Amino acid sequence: CASSPTPSQSPQHF. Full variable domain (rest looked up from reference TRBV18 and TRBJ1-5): NAGVMQNPRHLVRRRGQEARLRCSPMKGHSHVYWYRQLPEEGLKFMVYLQKENIIDESGMPKERFSAEFPKEGPSILRIQQVVRGDSAAYFCASSPTPSQSPQHFGDGTRLSIL.

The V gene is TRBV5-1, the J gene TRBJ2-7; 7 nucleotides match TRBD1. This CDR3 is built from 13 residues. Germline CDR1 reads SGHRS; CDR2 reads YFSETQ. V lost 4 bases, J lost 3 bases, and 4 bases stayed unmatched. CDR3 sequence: CASSPGTVYEQYF. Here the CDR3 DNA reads TGCGCCAGCAGCCCAGGGACAGTCTACGAGCAGTACTTC.

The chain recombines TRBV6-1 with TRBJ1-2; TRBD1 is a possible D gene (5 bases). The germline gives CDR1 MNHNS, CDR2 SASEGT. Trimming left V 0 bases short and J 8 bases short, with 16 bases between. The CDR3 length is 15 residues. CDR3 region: CASSEAPRGLRGYTF. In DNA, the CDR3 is TGTGCCAGCAGTGAAGCGCCCCGGGGACTGCGGGGCTACACCTTC.

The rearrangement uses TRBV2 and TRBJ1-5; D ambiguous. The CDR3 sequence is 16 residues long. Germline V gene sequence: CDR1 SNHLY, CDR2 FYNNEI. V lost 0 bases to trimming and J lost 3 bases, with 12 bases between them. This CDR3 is CASSEALPRSNQPQHF. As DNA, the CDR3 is TGTGCCAGCAGTGAAGCGCTTCCTAGGTCCAATCAGCCCCAGCATTTT.

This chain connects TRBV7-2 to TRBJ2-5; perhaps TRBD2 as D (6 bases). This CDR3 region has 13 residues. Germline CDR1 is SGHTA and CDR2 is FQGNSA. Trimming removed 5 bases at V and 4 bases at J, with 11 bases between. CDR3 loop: CASSPPEGETQYF. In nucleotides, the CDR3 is TGTGCCAGCAGCCCTCCGGAGGGAGAGACCCAGTACTTC.

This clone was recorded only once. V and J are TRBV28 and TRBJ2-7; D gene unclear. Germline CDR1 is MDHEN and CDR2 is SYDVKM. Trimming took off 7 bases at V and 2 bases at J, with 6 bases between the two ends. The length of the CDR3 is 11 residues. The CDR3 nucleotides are TGTGCCAGCACCCTAGCCTACGAGCAGTACTTC. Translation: CASTLAYEQYF.

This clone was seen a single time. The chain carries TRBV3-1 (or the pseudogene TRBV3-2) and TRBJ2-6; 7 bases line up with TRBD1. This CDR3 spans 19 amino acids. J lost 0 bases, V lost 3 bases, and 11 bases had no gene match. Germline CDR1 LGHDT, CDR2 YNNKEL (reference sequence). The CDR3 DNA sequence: TGTGCCAGCAGCCACTACGGGACAGCGAAACCCTCTGGGGCCAACGTCCTGACTTTC. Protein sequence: CASSHYGTAKPSGANVLTF.

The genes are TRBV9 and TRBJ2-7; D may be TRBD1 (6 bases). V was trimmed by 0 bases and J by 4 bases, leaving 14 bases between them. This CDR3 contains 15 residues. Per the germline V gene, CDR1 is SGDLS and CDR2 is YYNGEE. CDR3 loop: CASSVDRVPLYEQYF. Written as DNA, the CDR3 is TGTGCCAGCAGCGTAGACAGGGTCCCCCTTTACGAGCAGTACTTC. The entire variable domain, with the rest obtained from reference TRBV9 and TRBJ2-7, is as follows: DSGVTQTPKHLITATGQRVTLRCSPRSGDLSVYWYQQSLDQGLQFLIQYYNGEERAKGNILERFSAQQFPDLHSELNLSSLELGDSALYFCASSVDRVPLYEQYFGPGTRLTVT.

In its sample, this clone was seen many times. The CDR3 is CASSQGAGQGAGELFF. As DNA, the CDR3 is TGCGCCAGCAGCCAAGGTGCTGGACAGGGGGCCGGGGAGCTGTTTTTT. The chain carries TRBV4-3 and TRBJ2-2, with 10 bases matching TRBD1. The CDR3 covers 16 residues. Germline loops: CDR1 LGHNA, CDR2 YSLEER. The V gene end was trimmed by 1 base and the J gene end by 6 bases; junction bases not matched to a gene: 5.

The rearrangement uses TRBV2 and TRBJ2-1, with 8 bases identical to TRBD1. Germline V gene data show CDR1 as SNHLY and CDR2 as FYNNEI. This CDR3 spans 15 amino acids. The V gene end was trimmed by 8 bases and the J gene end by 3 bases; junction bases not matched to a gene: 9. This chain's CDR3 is CASGLGQGNYNEQFF. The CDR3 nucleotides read TGTGCCAGCGGCTTAGGACAGGGCAACTACAATGAGCAGTTCTTC. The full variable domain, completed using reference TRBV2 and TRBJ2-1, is EPEVTQTPSHQVTQMGQEVILRCVPISNHLYFYWYRQILGQKVEFLVSFYNNEISEKSEIFDDQFSVERPDGSNFTLKIRSTKLEDSAMYFCASGLGQGNYNEQFFGPGTRLTVL.

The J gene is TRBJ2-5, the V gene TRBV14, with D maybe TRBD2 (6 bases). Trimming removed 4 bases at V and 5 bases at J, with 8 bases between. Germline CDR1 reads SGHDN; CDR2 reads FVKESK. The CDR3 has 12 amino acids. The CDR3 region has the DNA TGTGCCAGCAGCCTCCGGGGGGAGACCCAGTACTTC. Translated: CASSLRGETQYF.

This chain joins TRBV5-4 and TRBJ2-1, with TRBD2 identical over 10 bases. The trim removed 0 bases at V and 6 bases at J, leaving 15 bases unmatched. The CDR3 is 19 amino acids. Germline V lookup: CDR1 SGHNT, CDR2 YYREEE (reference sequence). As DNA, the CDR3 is TGTGCCAGCAGCTTGGTGGCTAGCGGGAGACTCTGGATGAGCAATGAGCAGTTCTTC. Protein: CASSLVASGRLWMSNEQFF. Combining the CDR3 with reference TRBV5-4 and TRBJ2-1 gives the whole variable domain ETGVTQSPTHLIKTRGQQVTLRCSSQSGHNTVSWYQQALGQGPQFIFQYYREEENGRGNFPPRFSGLQFPNYSSELNVNALELDDSALYLCASSLVASGRLWMSNEQFFGPGTRLTVL.

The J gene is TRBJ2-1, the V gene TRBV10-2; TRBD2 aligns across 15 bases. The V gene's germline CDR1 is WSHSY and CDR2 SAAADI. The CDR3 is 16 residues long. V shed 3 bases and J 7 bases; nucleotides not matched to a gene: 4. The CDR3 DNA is TGCGCCAGCAGTGATTTCGGACTAGCGGGAGGGAATGAGCAGTTCTTC. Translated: CASSDFGLAGGNEQFF.

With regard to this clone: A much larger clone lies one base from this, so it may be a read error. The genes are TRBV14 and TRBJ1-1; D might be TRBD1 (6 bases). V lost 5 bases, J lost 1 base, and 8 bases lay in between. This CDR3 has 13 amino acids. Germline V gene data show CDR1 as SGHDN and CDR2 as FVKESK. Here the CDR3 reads CASSVQGNTEAFF. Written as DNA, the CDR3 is TGTGCCAGCAGCGTACAGGGGAACACTGAAGCTTTCTTT.

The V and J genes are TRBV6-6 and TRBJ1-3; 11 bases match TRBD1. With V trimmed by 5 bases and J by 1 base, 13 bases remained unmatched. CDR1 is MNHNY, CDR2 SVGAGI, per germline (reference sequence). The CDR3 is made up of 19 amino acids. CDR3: CASSRGGQGALGSGNTIYF. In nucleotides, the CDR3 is TGTGCCAGCAGTCGCGGAGGACAGGGGGCCCTCGGATCTGGAAACACCATATATTTT.

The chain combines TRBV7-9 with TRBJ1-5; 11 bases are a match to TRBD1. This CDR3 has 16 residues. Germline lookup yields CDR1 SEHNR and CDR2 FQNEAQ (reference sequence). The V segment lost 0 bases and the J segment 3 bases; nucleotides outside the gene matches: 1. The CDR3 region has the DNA TGTGCCAGCAGCTTAGCGGACAGGGGGCCCAATCAGCCCCAGCATTTT. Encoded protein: CASSLADRGPNQPQHF. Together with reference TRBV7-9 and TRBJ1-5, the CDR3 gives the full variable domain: DTGVSQNPRHKITKRGQNVTFRCDPISEHNRLYWYRQTLGQGPEFLTYFQNEAQLEKSRLLSDRFSAERPKGSFSTLEIQRTEQGDSAMYLCASSLADRGPNQPQHFGDGTRLSIL.

CDR3 coding DNA: TGTGCCAGCAGTGAAATAGGGACAGGGACTGGCTACACCTTC. The encoded protein is CASSEIGTGTGYTF. This chain links TRBV6-1 with TRBJ1-2, with TRBD1 identical over 9 bases. V was pared by 2 bases and J by 7 bases, with 5 bases of the junction left unmatched. The CDR3 totals 14 residues. Germline-derived CDR1 and CDR2 are MNHNS and SASEGT.